These 19 T cell receptor beta chains came from one sample sequenced in a study of breast tumors, draining lymph nodes, adjacent tissues. The lymph nodes were axillary draining lymph nodes from breast cancer patients. TCRdb used MiXCR to reprocess the multiplex PCR reads, holding one entry per CDR3 protein. Among under 300,000 distinct CDR3 sequences listed, roughly a third were seen once. Input material: axillary lymph node tissue. These receptors all stem from a female donor with breast cancer. Some clones in this sample may be carry-over from other donors' samples.

This clonotype appeared many times. This chain connects TRBV4-1 to TRBJ1-3; tentatively, D is TRBD1 (5 bases). V was cut by 1 base and J by 0 bases, with 10 bases left in between. From germline, CDR1 is MGHRA and CDR2 YSYEKL. The CDR3 is made up of 16 amino acids. The CDR3 loop is CASSQAPDTSGNTIYF. In DNA form, the CDR3 reads TGCGCCAGCAGCCAAGCCCCGGACACCTCTGGAAACACCATATATTTT.

In this sample, this clonotype turned up once. This chain connects TRBV19 to TRBJ2-3; 8 positions agree with TRBD1. Per the germline V gene, CDR1 is LNHDA and CDR2 is SQIVND (reference sequence). The CDR3 runs 16 residues. V dropped 4 bases and J dropped 0; count of bases not matched to a gene: 6. The CDR3 region has the DNA TGTGCCAGTAGTACCATGACAGGGGCTAGCACAGATACGCAGTATTTT. This codes for CASSTMTGASTDTQYF.

This clonotype was recorded at least ten times. For the CDR3, the DNA is TGCGCCAGCAGCCTGGTTGGACAGGGGGCGTTCAACTCCTACAATGAGCAGTTCTTC. Translated: CASSLVGQGAFNSYNEQFF. This chain joins TRBV5-1 and TRBJ2-1; 11 nucleotides match TRBD1. The germline V gene has CDR1 SGHRS and CDR2 YFSETQ. This CDR3 comprises 19 residues. Trimming at V came to 4 bases and at J to 0 bases, leaving 12 bases not matched to a gene.

On this clonotype itself: Given a much more abundant clone one base away, this may be a read error. V gene TRBV9 combines with J gene TRBJ2-1; unclear D gene. The V end lost 1 base, the J end lost 0 bases, and 5 bases lay between the germline ends. Germline V gene lookup returns CDR1 SGDLS and CDR2 YYNGEE. The CDR3 is 14 amino acids. This chain's CDR3 is CASSVRASYNEQFF. Written as DNA, the CDR3 is TGTGCCAGCAGCGTACGGGCCTCCTACAATGAGCAGTTCTTC.

This clonotype has a count of ten or more. This sequence joins TRBV6-6 and TRBJ1-3, with a tentative D call TRBD1 (5 bases). This CDR3 is 15 amino acids long. Germline V gene lookup returns CDR1 MNHNY and CDR2 SVGAGI (reference sequence). Trimming removed 6 bases from V and 0 bases from J, with 12 bases in between. As DNA, the CDR3 is TGTGCCAGCAGAATGGGACCGAACTCTGGAAACACCATATATTTT. This encodes CASRMGPNSGNTIYF.

Details on this clonotype: A much more abundant neighbour one base away suggests this may be a read error. V is TRBV14 and J is TRBJ2-1; tentatively, D is TRBD1 (6 bases). The CDR3 covers 15 residues. Per the germline V gene, CDR1 is SGHDN and CDR2 is FVKESK. The CDR3 region has the DNA TGTGCCAGCAGCCAAGAGACAGGAGCTTACAATGAGCCGTTCTTC. Residues: CASSQETGAYNEPFF.

The CDR3 sequence: CASSSRDYTYNEQFF. In DNA, the CDR3 is TGTGCCAGCAGCAGCCGGGACTATACATACAATGAGCAGTTCTTC. The chain uses TRBV9 and TRBJ2-1, with 7 bases identical to TRBD2. The trim removed 4 bases at V and 4 bases at J, leaving 8 bases unmatched. The CDR3 has 15 amino acids. Germline-derived CDR1 and CDR2 are SGDLS and YYNGEE.

The chain employs TRBV24-1 and TRBJ2-1, with 9 positions matching TRBD2. This CDR3 comprises 13 residues. Trimming removed 9 bases from V and 8 bases from J; junction bases left unmatched: 7. Germline V CDR1 and CDR2: KGHDR, SFDVKD. Here the CDR3 reads CATSSGRIDEQFF. CDR3 DNA: TGTGCCACCTCGAGCGGGAGGATTGATGAGCAGTTCTTC.

This clonotype showed up just a few times. Since a much larger clone is just one base distant, this may be a read error. The rearrangement uses TRBV7-9 and TRBJ1-2; D is possibly TRBD1 (6 bases). The CDR3 is made up of 14 amino acids. Per the germline V gene, CDR1 is SEHNR and CDR2 is FQNEAQ (reference sequence). CDR3 coding DNA: TGTGCCAGCAGCTTAGACGGGGGCGTTGGGGGCTACGCCTTC. It codes for CASSLDGGVGGYAF.

This clonotype has at least ten counts. The V and J genes are TRBV20-1 and TRBJ2-2, with 9 bases that match TRBD1. Germline-derived CDR1 and CDR2 are DFQATT and SNEGSKA (reference sequence). V dropped 4 bases and J dropped 6; count of bases not matched to a gene: 6. This CDR3 has 14 amino acids. The CDR3 reads CSATKTGGAGELFF. The CDR3 coding sequence is TGCAGTGCTACTAAGACAGGGGGGGCCGGGGAGCTGTTTTTT.

The chain is built from TRBV6-6 and TRBJ1-5; D remains unclear. The CDR3 covers 14 residues. Trimming stripped 5 bases from V and 9 bases from J, with 17 bases between. In germline, CDR1 is MNHNY, CDR2 SVGAGI (reference sequence). Written as DNA, the CDR3 is TGTGCCAGCAGTCACGCGACCGGCCCAGTGCCCCAGCATTTT. Protein sequence: CASSHATGPVPQHF.

The sample holds a few counts of this clonotype. This may stem from a read error, because a much larger clone lies one nucleotide away. The J gene is TRBJ2-7, the V gene TRBV7-3; 10 nucleotides match TRBD2. The CDR3 is 17 residues long. CDR1 and CDR2 (germline): SGHTA, FQGTGA. The CDR3, as DNA: TGTGCCAGCAGCTTAACTGGTGGAGCGGGAGGGTCCTACCAGCAGTACTTC. Translation: CASSLTGGAGGSYQQYF.

This chain connects TRBV28 to TRBJ1-3; a weak D match, TRBD1 (5 bases). The V and J ends lost 4 bases and 0 bases respectively, with 13 bases between them. The CDR3 covers 16 residues. The germline gives CDR1 MDHEN, CDR2 SYDVKM. CDR3 DNA sequence: TGTGCCAGCAGTTCTGCCGACAGCTTCTCTGGAAACACCATATATTTT. It is translated as CASSSADSFSGNTIYF. Supplemented by reference TRBV28 and TRBJ1-3, the full variable domain reads DVKVTQSSRYLVKRTGEKVFLECVQDMDHENMFWYRQDPGLGLRLIYFSYDVKMKEKGDIPEGYSVSREKKERFSLILESASTNQTSMYLCASSSADSFSGNTIYFGEGSWLTVV.

This clonotype came up a few times. V and J are TRBV27 and TRBJ2-1; 12 bases fit TRBD2. The V gene end was trimmed by 6 bases and the J gene end by 6 bases; junction bases not matched to a gene: 6. This CDR3 comprises 15 residues. From germline, CDR1 is MNHEY and CDR2 SMNVEV (reference sequence). DNA for the CDR3: TGTGCCAGCAGGTTTGGACTAGCGGGGTTCAATGAGCAGTTCTTC. The encoded protein is CASRFGLAGFNEQFF.

The rearrangement uses TRBV6-5 and TRBJ2-7, with TRBD2 identical over 7 bases. Trimming at V came to 5 bases and at J to 2 bases, leaving 9 bases not matched to a gene. Germline V gene lookup returns CDR1 MNHEY and CDR2 SVGAGI. The CDR3 is 15 residues long. This chain's CDR3 is CASSHRASGAYEQYF. The DNA of the CDR3 is TGTGCCAGCAGTCACCGGGCTAGCGGCGCCTACGAGCAGTACTTC.

In this sample, this clonotype turned up many times. The chain has TRBV19 and TRBJ1-4; D call uncertain. The CDR3 spans 15 residues. CDR1 and CDR2 (germline): LNHDA, SQIVND (reference sequence). Trimming pared 2 bases from V and 4 bases from J, leaving 11 bases between. The DNA of the CDR3 is TGTGCCAGTAGTATATCGCGATCCTTTAATGAAAAACTGTTTTTT. Translated, it gives CASSISRSFNEKLFF.

This clonotype was counted ten times or more. For the CDR3, the DNA is TGTGCCTGGAGTCTCTATAGTCTAGGAAATGAGCAGTTCTTC. Amino acids: CAWSLYSLGNEQFF. The chain joins TRBV30 to TRBJ2-1, with D unclear. The CDR3 runs 14 residues. V was pared by 2 bases and J by 7 bases, with 15 bases between. Germline V gene sequence: CDR1 GTSNPN, CDR2 SVGIG (reference sequence).

This clonotype has a count of ten or more. The junction departs from germline at one end; a sequencing error may be responsible. The chain couples TRBV7-7 to TRBJ2-6, with 8 nucleotides matching TRBD1. Germline V lookup: CDR1 SSHAT, CDR2 FNYEAQ (reference sequence). CDR3 length: 15 amino acids. The CDR3 nucleotides read TGTGCTAGCAGCCCGGGACAGGCTGGGGCCAACGTCCTGACTTTC. Translation: CASSPGQAGANVLTF. The complete variable domain, with remaining parts taken from reference TRBV7-7 and TRBJ2-6, reads GAGVSQSPRYKVTKRGQDVTLRCDPISSHATLYWYQQALGQGPEFLTYFNYEAQPDKSGLPSDRFSAERPEGSISTLTIQRTEQRDSAMYRCASSPGQAGANVLTFGAGSRLTVL.

This clonotype was observed many times. This sequence joins TRBV14 and TRBJ1-4; no definite D call. Germline V gives CDR1 SGHDN, CDR2 FVKESK. Trimming shortened V by 0 bases and J by 2 bases, and 7 bases separated the two germline ends. The CDR3 is made up of 15 amino acids. The DNA for the CDR3 is TGTGCCAGCAGCCAAGAGCAGTCCACTAATGAAAAACTGTTTTTT. Its translation: CASSQEQSTNEKLFF.